This T cell receptor (beta chain) was sequenced during a study of vaccination effects on CD4 cells after COVID-19. Across the whole study: At 16 days and one week before vaccination, a couple of convalescent patients gave samples.

Before sequencing took place, the ViraFEST assay used viral peptide pools to expand antigen-specific CD4+ T cells. Having been cultured for around ten days, the cells underwent CD4+ T cell isolation. Documented for the person is a PCR-confirmed SARS-CoV-2 infection occurring between March and December 2020. PBMC were cultured at fewer than 2.5 million per well with 10 IU/ml IL-2 and 9.5 to 10 ug/ml peptides. TCRdb's table, derived via immunoSEQ multiplex PCR, lists solely in-frame clones and lacks some. This sample has tens of thousands of clones, with about 78% found just once. In the case of this clone: Antigen specificity is unknown.

The sample was CD4+ T cells from PBMCs cultured with HCoV-NL63 spike peptides, taken before COVID-19 vaccination. This receptor was taken from a human donor who had a prior SARS-CoV-2 infection.

CDR3 residues: CASSPLGGRGYTF. The CDR3 nucleotides read TGCGCCAGCAGCCCCTTGGGTGGACGGGGCTACACCTTC. V gene TRBV5-1 combines with J gene TRBJ1-2, with D uncertain. V lost 4 bases and J 8 bases, leaving 15 bases between the germline ends. The germline CDR1 and CDR2 sequences are SGHRS and YFSETQ. The CDR3 spans 13 residues.